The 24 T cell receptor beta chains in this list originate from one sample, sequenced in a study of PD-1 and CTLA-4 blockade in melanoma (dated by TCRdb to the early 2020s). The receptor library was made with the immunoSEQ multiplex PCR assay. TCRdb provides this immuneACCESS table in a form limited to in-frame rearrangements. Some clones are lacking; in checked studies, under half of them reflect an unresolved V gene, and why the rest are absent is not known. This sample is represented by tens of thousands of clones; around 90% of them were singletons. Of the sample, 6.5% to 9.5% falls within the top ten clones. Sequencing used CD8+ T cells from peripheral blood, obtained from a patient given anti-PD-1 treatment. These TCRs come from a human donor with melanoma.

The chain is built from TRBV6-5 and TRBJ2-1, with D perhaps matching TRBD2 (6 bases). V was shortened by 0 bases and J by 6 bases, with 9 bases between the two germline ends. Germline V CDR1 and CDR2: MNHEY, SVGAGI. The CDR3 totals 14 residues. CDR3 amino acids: CASSYSISGNEQFF. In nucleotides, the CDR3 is TGTGCCAGCAGTTACTCAATTAGCGGCAATGAGCAGTTCTTC.

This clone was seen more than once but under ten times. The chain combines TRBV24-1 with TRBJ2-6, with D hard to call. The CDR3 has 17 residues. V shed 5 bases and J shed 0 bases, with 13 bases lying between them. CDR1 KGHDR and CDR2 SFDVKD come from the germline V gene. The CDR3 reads CATSGHSKISGANVLTF. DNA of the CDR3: TGTGCCACCAGTGGCCACAGCAAGATCTCTGGGGCCAACGTCCTGACTTTC.

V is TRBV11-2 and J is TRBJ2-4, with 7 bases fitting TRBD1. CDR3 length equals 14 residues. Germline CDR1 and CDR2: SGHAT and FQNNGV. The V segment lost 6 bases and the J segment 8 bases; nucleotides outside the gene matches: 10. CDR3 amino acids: CASRSTGSGDIQYF. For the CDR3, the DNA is TGTGCCAGCAGATCGACAGGGAGTGGGGACATTCAGTACTTC. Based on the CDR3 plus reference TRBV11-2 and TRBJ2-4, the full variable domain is EAGVAQSPRYKIIEKRQSVAFWCNPISGHATLYWYQQILGQGPKLLIQFQNNGVVDDSQLPKDRFSAERLKGVDSTLKIQPAKLEDSAVYLCASRSTGSGDIQYFGAGTRLSVL.

The CDR3 sequence: CASSLVAGGGNEQFF. The CDR3, as DNA: TGTGCCAGCAGTTTAGTCGCGGGAGGTGGCAATGAGCAGTTCTTC. The V call is TRBV28, the J call TRBJ2-1; TRBD2 matches 8 bases. This CDR3 comprises 15 residues. Germline V lookup: CDR1 MDHEN, CDR2 SYDVKM. V was clipped by 2 bases and J by 6 bases; unmatched bases: 6.

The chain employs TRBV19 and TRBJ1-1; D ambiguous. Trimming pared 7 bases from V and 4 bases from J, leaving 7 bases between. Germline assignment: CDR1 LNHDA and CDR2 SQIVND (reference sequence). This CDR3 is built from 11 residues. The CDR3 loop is CASIGPTEAFF. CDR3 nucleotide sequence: TGTGCCAGTATCGGCCCCACTGAAGCTTTCTTT.

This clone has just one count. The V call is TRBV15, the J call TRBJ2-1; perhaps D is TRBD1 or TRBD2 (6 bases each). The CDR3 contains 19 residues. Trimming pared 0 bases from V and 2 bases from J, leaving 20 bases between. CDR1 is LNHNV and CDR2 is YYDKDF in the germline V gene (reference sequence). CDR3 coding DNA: TGTGCCACCAGCAGAGATCCTCTAGCGCGACAGGCAGCCTACAATGAGCAGTTCTTC. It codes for CATSRDPLARQAAYNEQFF.

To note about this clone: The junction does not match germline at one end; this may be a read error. CDR3 sequence reads: CASSLLAGNEQFF. The CDR3 nucleotides read TGTGCTAGCAGCTTGCTAGCGGGCAATGAGCAGTTCTTC. V and J are TRBV7-7 and TRBJ2-1; 8 nucleotides match TRBD2. Germline V gives CDR1 SSHAT, CDR2 FNYEAQ (reference sequence). The CDR3 consists of 13 residues.

The CDR3 reads CASSLDQYEQYF. In nucleotides, the CDR3 is TGTGCCAGCAGCTTAGATCAATACGAGCAGTACTTC. V gene TRBV11-2 combines with J gene TRBJ2-7; D ambiguous. The CDR3 runs to 12 residues. Germline CDR1 and CDR2: SGHAT and FQNNGV. The V end was cut by 0 bases, the J end by 4 bases, with 4 bases between. Supplemented by reference TRBV11-2 and TRBJ2-7, the full variable domain reads EAGVAQSPRYKIIEKRQSVAFWCNPISGHATLYWYQQILGQGPKLLIQFQNNGVVDDSQLPKDRFSAERLKGVDSTLKIQPAKLEDSAVYLCASSLDQYEQYFGPGTRLTVT.

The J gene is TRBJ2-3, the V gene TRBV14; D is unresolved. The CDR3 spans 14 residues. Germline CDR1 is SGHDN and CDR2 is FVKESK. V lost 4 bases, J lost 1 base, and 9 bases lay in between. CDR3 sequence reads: CASSLSSGTDTQYF. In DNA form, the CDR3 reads TGTGCCAGCAGCCTTTCAAGCGGCACAGATACGCAGTATTTT. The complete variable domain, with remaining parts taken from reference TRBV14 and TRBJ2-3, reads EAGVTQFPSHSVIEKGQTVTLRCDPISGHDNLYWYRRVMGKEIKFLLHFVKESKQDESGMPNNRFLAERTGGTYSTLKVQPAELEDSGVYFCASSLSSGTDTQYFGPGTRLTVL.

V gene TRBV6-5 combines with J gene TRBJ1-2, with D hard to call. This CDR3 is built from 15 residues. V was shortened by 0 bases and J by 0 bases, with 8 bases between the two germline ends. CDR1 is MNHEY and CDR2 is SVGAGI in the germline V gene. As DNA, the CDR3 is TGTGCCAGCAGTTACTCTGGCCTTGCTAACTATGGCTACACCTTC. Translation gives CASSYSGLANYGYTF.

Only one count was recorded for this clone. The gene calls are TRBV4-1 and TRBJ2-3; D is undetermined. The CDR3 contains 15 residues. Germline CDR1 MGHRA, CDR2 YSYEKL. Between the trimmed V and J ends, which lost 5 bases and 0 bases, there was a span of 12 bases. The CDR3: CASSYEPPSTDTQYF. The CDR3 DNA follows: TGCGCCAGCAGCTACGAACCTCCCAGCACAGATACGCAGTATTTT.

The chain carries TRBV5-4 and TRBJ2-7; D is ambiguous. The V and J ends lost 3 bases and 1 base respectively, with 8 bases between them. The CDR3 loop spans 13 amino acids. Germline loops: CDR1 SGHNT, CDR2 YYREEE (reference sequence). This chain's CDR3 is CASSSGVSYEQYF. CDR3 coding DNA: TGTGCCAGCAGCTCGGGCGTTTCCTACGAGCAGTACTTC.

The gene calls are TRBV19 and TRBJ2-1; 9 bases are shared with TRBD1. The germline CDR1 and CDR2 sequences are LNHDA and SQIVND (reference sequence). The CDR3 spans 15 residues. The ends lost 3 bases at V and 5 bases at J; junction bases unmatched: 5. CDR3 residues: CASSIMTGGDNEQFF. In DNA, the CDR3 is TGTGCCAGTAGTATTATGACAGGGGGGGACAATGAGCAGTTCTTC.

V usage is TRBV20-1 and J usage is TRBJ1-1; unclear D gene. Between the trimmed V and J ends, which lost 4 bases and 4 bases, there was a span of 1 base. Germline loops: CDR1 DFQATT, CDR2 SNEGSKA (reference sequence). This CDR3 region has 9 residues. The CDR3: CSATTEAFF. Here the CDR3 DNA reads TGCAGTGCTACCACTGAAGCTTTCTTT.

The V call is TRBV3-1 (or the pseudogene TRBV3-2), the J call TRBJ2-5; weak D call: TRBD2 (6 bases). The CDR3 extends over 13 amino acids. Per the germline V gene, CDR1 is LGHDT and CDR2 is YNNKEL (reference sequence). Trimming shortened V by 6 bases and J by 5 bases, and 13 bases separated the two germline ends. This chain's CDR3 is CASSPPGAETQYF. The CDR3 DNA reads TGTGCCAGCAGTCCGCCGGGAGCTGAGACCCAGTACTTC.

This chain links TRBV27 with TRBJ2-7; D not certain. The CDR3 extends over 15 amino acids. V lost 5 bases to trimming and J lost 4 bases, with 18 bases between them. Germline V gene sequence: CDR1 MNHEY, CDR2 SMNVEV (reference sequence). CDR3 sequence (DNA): TGTGCCAGCAGTAGTTTCTCCACACCGGAATACGAGCAGTACTTC. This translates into CASSSFSTPEYEQYF.

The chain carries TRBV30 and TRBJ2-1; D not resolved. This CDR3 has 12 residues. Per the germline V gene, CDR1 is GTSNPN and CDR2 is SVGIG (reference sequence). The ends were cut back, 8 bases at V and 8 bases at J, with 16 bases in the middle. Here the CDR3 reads CALDIFSDEQFF. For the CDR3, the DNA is TGTGCCCTGGATATTTTTTCCGATGAGCAGTTCTTC.

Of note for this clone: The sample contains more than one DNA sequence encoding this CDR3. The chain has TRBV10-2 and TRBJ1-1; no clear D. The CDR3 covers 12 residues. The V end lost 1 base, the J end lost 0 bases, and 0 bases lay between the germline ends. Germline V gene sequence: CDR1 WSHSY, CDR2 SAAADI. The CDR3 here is CASSELNTEAFF. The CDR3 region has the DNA TGCGCCAGCAGTGAGTTGAACACTGAAGCTTTCTTT.

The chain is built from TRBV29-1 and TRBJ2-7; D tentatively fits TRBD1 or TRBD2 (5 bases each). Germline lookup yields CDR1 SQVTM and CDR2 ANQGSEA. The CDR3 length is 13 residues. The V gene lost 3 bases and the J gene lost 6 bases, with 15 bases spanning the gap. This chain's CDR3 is CSVERDGTVEQYF. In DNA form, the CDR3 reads TGCAGCGTTGAGAGGGACGGGACGGTCGAGCAGTACTTC.

DNA of the CDR3: TGCAGTGCTAGTGCTACTAGCGGGAGGGCCATTGAGCAGTTCTTC. Protein: CSASATSGRAIEQFF. The chain carries TRBV20-1 and TRBJ2-1; TRBD2 matches 13 bases. This CDR3 spans 15 amino acids. V was pared by 3 bases and J by 9 bases, with 8 bases of the junction left unmatched. Per the germline V gene, CDR1 is DFQATT and CDR2 is SNEGSKA (reference sequence).

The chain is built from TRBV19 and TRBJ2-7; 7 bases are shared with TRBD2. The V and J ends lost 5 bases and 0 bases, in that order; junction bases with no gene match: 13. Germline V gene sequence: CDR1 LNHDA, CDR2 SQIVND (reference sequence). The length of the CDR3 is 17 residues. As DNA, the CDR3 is TGTGCCAGTAGTGCCGGACTAGAGTATCACTTCTCCTACGAGCAGTACTTC. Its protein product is CASSAGLEYHFSYEQYF.

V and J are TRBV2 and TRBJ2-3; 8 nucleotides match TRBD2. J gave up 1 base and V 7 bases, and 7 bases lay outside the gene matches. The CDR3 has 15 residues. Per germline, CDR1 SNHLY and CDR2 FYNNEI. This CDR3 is CASKGAGVGTDTQYF. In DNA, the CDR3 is TGTGCCAGCAAAGGAGCGGGAGTAGGCACAGATACGCAGTATTTT.

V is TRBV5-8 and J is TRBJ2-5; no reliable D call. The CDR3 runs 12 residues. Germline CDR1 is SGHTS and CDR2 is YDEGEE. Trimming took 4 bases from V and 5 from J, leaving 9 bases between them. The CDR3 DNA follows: TGTGCCAGCAGCGGCTTAGACGAGACCCAGTACTTC. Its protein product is CASSGLDETQYF.

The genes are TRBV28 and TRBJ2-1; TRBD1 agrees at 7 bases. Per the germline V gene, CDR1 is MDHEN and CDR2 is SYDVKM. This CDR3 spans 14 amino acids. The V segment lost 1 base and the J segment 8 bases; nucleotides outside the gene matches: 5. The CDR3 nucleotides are TGTGCCAGCAGTTTATCCCAGGGGGTCTATGAGCAGTTCTTC. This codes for CASSLSQGVYEQFF.